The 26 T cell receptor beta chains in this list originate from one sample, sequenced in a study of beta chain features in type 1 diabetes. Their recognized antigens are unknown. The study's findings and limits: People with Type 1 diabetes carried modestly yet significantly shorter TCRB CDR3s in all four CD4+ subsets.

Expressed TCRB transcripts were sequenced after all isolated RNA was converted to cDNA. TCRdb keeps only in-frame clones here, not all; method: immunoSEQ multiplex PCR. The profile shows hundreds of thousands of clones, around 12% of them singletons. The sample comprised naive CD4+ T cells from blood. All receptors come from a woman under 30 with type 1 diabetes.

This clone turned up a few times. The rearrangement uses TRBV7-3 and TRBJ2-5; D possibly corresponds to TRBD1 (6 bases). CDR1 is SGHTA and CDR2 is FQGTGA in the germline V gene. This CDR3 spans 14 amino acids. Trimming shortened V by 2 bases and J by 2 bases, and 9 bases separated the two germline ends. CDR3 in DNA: TGTGCCAGCAGCTTACGTGGGACACAAGAGACCCAGTACTTC. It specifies CASSLRGTQETQYF.

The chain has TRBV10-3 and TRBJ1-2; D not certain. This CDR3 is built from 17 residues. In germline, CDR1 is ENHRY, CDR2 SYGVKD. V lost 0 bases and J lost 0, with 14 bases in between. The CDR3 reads CAISESLLRATNYGYTF. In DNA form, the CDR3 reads TGTGCCATCAGTGAGTCCCTTTTGAGAGCCACTAACTATGGCTACACCTTC.

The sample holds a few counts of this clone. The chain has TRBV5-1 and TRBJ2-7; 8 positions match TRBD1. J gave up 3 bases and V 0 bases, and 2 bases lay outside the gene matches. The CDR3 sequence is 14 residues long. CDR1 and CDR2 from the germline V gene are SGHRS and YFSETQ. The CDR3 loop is CASSLEDRVYEQYF. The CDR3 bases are TGCGCCAGCAGCTTGGAGGACAGGGTCTACGAGCAGTACTTC.

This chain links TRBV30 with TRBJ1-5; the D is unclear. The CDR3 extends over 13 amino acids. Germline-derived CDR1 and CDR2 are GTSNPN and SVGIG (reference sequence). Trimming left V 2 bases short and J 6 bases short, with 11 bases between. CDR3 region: CAWSWAGTQPQHF. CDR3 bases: TGTGCCTGGAGTTGGGCGGGCACTCAGCCCCAGCATTTT.

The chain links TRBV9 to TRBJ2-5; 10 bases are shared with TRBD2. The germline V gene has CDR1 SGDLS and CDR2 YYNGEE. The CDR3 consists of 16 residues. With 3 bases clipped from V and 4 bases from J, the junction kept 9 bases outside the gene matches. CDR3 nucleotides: TGTGCCAGCAGCGCGCCCGGGATAGCGGGAGGAGAGACCCAGTACTTC. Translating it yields CASSAPGIAGGETQYF. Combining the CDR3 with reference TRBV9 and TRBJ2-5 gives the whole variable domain DSGVTQTPKHLITATGQRVTLRCSPRSGDLSVYWYQQSLDQGLQFLIQYYNGEERAKGNILERFSAQQFPDLHSELNLSSLELGDSALYFCASSAPGIAGGETQYFGPGTRLLVL.

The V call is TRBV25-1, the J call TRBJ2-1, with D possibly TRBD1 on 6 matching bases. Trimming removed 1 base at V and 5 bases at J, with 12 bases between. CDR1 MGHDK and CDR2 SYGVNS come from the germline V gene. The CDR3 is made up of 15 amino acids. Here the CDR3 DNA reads TGTGCCAGCAGTGAATTGCCGGACAGAGACAATGAGCAGTTCTTC. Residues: CASSELPDRDNEQFF.

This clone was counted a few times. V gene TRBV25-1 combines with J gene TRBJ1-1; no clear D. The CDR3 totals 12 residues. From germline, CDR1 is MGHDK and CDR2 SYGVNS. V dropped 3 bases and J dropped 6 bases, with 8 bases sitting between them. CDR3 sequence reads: CASSDTVAEAFF. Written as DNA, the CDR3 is TGTGCCAGCAGTGACACGGTCGCTGAAGCTTTCTTT.

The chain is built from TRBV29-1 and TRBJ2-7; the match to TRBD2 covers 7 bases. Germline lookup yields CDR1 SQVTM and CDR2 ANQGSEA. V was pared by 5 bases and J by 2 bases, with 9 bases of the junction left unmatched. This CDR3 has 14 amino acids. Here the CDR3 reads CSVFSQRGTYEQYF. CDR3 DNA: TGCAGCGTTTTTTCCCAGCGGGGAACCTACGAGCAGTACTTC.

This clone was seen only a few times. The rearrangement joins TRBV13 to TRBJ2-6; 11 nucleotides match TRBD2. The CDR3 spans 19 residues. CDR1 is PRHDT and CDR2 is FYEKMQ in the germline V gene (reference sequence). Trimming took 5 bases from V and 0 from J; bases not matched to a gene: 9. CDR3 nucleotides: TGTGCCAGCAGCCCGGACAGACTAGCGGGGCGCTCTGGGGCCAACGTCCTGACTTTC. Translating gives CASSPDRLAGRSGANVLTF. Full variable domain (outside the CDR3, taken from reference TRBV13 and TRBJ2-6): AAGVIQSPRHLIKEKRETATLKCYPIPRHDTVYWYQQGPGQDPQFLISFYEKMQSDKGSIPDRFSAQQFSDYHSELNMSSLELGDSALYFCASSPDRLAGRSGANVLTFGAGSRLTVL.

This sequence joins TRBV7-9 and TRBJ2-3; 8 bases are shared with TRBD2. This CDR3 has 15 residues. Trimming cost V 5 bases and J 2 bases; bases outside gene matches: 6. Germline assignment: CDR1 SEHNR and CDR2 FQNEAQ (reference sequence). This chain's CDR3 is CASSPERGSTDTQYF. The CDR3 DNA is TGTGCCAGCAGCCCAGAGCGGGGGTCCACAGATACGCAGTATTTT.

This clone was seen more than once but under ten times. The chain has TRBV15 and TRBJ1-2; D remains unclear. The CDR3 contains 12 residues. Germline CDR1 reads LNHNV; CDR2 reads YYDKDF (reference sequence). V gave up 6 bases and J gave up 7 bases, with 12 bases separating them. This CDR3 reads CATSPPRGGYTF. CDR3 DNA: TGTGCCACCAGTCCCCCTCGGGGTGGCTACACCTTC.

The CDR3 here is CASSLPRTGGSEQYF. The CDR3 coding sequence is TGTGCCAGCAGCCTACCGCGGACAGGGGGGAGTGAGCAGTACTTC. The chain employs TRBV7-9 and TRBJ2-7; 10 bases line up with TRBD1. The V gene end was trimmed by 5 bases and the J gene end by 7 bases; junction bases not matched to a gene: 11. In germline, CDR1 is SEHNR, CDR2 FQNEAQ (reference sequence). This CDR3 is built from 15 residues.

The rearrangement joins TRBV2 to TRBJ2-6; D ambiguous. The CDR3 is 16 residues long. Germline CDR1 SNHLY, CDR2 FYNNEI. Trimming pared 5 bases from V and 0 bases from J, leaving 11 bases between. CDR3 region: CASSMRHFSGANVLTF. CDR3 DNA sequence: TGTGCCAGCAGTATGAGACACTTCTCTGGGGCCAACGTCCTGACTTTC.

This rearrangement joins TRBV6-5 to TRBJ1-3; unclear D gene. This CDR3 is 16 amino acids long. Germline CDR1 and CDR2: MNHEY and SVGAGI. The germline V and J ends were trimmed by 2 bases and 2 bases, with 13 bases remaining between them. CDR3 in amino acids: CASSYRGVGPGNTIYF. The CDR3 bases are TGTGCCAGCAGTTACCGAGGAGTGGGTCCTGGAAACACCATATATTTT.

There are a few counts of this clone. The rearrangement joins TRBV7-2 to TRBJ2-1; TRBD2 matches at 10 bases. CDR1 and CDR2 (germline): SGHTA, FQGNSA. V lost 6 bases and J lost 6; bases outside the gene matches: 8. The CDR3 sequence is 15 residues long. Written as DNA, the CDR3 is TGTGCCAGCAGACCAGCGGGAGGGAAGGTCAATGAGCAGTTCTTC. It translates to CASRPAGGKVNEQFF.

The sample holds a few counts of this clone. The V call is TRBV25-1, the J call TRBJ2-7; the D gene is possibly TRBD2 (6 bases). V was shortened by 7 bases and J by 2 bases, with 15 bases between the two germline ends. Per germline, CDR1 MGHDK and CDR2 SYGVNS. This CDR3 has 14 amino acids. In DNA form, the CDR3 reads TGTGCCAGCACACCTGGAGGGCCGACCTACGAGCAGTACTTC. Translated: CASTPGGPTYEQYF.

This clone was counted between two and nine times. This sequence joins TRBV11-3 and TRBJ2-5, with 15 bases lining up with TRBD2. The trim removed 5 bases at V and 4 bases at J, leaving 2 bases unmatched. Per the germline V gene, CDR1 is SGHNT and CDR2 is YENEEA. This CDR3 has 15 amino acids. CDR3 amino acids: CASSPGLAGGETQYF. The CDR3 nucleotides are TGTGCCAGCAGCCCGGGACTAGCGGGGGGAGAGACCCAGTACTTC.

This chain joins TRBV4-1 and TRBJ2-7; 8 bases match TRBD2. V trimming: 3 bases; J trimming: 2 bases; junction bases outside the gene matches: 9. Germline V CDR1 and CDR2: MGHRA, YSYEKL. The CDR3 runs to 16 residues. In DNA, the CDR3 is TGCGCCAGCAGCCATGGTCACGGGGGGGTAACCTACGAGCAGTACTTC. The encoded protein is CASSHGHGGVTYEQYF.

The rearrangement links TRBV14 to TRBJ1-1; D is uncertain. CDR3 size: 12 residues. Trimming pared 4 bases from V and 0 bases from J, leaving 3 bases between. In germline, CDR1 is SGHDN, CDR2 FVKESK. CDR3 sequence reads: CASSPMNTEAFF. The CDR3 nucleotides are TGTGCCAGCAGCCCTATGAACACTGAAGCTTTCTTT.

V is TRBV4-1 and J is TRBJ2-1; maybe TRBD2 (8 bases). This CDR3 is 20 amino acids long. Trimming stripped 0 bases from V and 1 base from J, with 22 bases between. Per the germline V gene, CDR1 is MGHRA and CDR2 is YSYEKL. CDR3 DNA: TGCGCCAGCAGCCAAGACCGCGGGGGGACAGCCACAATATCCTACAATGAGCAGTTCTTC. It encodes CASSQDRGGTATISYNEQFF.

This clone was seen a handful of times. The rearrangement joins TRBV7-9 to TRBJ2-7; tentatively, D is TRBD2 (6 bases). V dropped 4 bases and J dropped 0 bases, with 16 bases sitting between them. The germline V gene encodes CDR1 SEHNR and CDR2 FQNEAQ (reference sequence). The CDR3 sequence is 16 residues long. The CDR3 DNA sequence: TGTGCCAGCAGCTCCGGAGGGGACTTTAGCTCCTACGAGCAGTACTTC. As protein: CASSSGGDFSSYEQYF.

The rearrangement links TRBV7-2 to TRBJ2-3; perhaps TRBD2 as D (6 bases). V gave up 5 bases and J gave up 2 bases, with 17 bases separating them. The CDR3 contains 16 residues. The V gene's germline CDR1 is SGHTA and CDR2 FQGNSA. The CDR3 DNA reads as TGTGCCAGCAGCCCACCTGGGACTGCCTACACAGATACGCAGTATTTT. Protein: CASSPPGTAYTDTQYF.

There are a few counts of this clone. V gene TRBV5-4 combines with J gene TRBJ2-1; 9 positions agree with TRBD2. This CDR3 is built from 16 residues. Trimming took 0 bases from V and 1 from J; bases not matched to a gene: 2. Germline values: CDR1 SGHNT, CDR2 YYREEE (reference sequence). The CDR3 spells CASSLGGLASYNEQFF. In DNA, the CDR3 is TGTGCCAGCAGCTTGGGGGGACTAGCTTCCTACAATGAGCAGTTCTTC.

The CDR3: CASSLYARVNEKLFF. The CDR3 DNA is TGCGCCAGCAGCTTGTATGCCAGGGTAAATGAAAAACTGTTTTTT. The chain carries TRBV5-1 and TRBJ1-4; perhaps TRBD1 as D (5 bases). CDR3 length equals 15 residues. Trimming shortened V by 1 base and J by 5 bases, and 12 bases separated the two germline ends. In germline, CDR1 is SGHRS, CDR2 YFSETQ.

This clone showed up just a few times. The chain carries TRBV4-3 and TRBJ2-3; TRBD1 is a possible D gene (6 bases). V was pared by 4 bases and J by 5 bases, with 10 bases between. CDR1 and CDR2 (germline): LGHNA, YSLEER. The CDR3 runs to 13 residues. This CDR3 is CASSLGRGDTQYF. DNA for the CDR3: TGCGCCAGCAGCCTCGGCAGGGGAGATACGCAGTATTTT.

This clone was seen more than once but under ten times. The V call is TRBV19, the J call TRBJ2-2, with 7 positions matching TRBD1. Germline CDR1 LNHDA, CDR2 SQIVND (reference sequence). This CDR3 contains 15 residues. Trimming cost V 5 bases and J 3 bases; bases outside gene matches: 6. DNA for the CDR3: TGTGCCAGTAGTCCCTCCGACAGGGACACCGGGGAGCTGTTTTTT. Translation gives CASSPSDRDTGELFF.